The 2 T cell receptor beta chains presented below share a single source sample, sequenced in a study of CD8+ T cells in alopecia areata. Extracted from the samples, RNA was reverse transcribed into cDNA to serve as the sequencing template. Produced via immunoSEQ multiplex PCR; TCRdb's table is partial and in-frame only. The sample consists of over 200,000 clones, 50% to 70% of them appearing once. Sequencing used CD4+ T cells sorted from blood, obtained at week 0. The receptors come from a human donor with alopecia areata.

This clone turned up a few times. This rearrangement joins TRBV7-2 to TRBJ2-3, with D unclear. V gave up 8 bases and J gave up 6 bases, with 15 bases separating them. The CDR3 sequence is 13 residues long. Germline CDR1 SGHTA, CDR2 FQGNSA. CDR3 DNA: TGTGCCAGCTCGAGATTCGGGCAGGATACGCAGTATTTT. This encodes CASSRFGQDTQYF.

The CDR3 DNA follows: TGCAGCGTCCTGACAGGGATGACCGAGCAGTACTTC. Protein sequence: CSVLTGMTEQYF. The V call is TRBV29-1, the J call TRBJ2-7, with 7 bases matching TRBD1. The J segment lost 6 bases and the V segment lost 6 bases, leaving 8 bases of the junction unmatched. This CDR3 comprises 12 residues. Germline loops: CDR1 SQVTM, CDR2 ANQGSEA.